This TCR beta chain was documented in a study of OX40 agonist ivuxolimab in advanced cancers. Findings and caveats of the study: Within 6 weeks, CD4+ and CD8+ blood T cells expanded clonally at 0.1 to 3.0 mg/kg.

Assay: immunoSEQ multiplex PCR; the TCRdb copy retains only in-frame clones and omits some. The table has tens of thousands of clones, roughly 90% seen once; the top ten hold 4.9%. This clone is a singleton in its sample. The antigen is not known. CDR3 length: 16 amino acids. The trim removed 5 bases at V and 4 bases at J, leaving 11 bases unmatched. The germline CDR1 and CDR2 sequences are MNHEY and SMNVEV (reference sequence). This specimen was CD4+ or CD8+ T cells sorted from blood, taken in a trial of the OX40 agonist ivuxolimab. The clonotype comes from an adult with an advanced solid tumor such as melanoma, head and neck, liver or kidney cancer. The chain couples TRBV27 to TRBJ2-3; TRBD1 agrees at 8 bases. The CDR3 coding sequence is TGTGCCAGCAGTCCCTCGACAGGGGATTCGCCAGATACGCAGTATTTT. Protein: CASSPSTGDSPDTQYF.